The rows below give T cell receptor beta chains drawn from one sample of a study of PD-L1 blockade in urothelial cancer. The protocol was immunoSEQ multiplex PCR, while the TCRdb copy is restricted to in-frame clones and leaves out a portion. This sample has about 56,000 clones, with around 86% found just once. The material was PBMCs, obtained around atezolizumab (anti-PD-L1) treatment. These receptors all come from a man aged 65 to 85 with urothelial cancer. Both conserved end residues are trimmed from each CDR3. Expanded clones are given a class, and other clones once, few, many or no size at all.

j_call clone_size v_call cdr3_aa
TRBJ2-4 once TRBV5-1 ASSLGRGQNIQY
TRBJ1-2 NA TRBV28 ASSRDRGIHGYT
TRBJ2-5 NA TRBV6-1 ASREQASTQETQY
TRBJ2-1 NA TRBV11-3 ASSLSGTLVHEQF
TRBJ2-7 NA TRBV6-1 ASSGGTLSYEQY
TRBJ2-7 NA TRBV5-1 ASSPSLWGDSSYEQY
TRBJ2-7 NA TRBV18 ASSPPSQGSYEQY
TRBJ2-7 once TRBV7-8 ASSFRGEDSYEQY
TRBJ1-2 NA TRBV5-5 ASSLRRGQRGYT
TRBJ1-5 NA TRBV19 ASSIETINQPQH
TRBJ2-5 NA TRBV18 ASSQLQGETQY
TRBJ2-5 few TRBV18 ASSPLSGKQETQY
TRBJ2-7 NA TRBV5-4 ASSHQGDLAEQY
TRBJ2-7 NA TRBV5-4 ASSLGTGLDYEQY
TRBJ1-1 NA TRBV5-6 ASSLGQTMNTEAF
TRBJ2-2 few TRBV19 ASSNKRAGELF
TRBJ2-3 once TRBV7-9 ASSLVGAGAYTTDTQY
TRBJ2-2 medium-sized TRBV6-5 ASGNRGLTGELF
TRBJ1-2 NA TRBV5-6 ASSLGTGGTSNYGYT
TRBJ1-1 NA TRBV7-9 ASSLSGTLGNTEAF